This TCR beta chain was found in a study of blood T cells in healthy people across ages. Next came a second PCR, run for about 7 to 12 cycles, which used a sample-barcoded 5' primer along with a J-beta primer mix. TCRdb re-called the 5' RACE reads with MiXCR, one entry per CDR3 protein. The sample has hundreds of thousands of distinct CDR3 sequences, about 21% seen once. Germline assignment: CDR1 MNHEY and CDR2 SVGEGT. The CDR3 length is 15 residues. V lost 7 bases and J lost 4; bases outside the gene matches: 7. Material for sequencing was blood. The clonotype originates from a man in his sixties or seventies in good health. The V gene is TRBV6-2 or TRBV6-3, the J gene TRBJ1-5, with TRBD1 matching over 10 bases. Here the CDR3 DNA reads TGTGCCAGCACTCCGACAGGGGGCGGGAATCAGCCCCAGCATTTT. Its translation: CASTPTGGGNQPQHF.